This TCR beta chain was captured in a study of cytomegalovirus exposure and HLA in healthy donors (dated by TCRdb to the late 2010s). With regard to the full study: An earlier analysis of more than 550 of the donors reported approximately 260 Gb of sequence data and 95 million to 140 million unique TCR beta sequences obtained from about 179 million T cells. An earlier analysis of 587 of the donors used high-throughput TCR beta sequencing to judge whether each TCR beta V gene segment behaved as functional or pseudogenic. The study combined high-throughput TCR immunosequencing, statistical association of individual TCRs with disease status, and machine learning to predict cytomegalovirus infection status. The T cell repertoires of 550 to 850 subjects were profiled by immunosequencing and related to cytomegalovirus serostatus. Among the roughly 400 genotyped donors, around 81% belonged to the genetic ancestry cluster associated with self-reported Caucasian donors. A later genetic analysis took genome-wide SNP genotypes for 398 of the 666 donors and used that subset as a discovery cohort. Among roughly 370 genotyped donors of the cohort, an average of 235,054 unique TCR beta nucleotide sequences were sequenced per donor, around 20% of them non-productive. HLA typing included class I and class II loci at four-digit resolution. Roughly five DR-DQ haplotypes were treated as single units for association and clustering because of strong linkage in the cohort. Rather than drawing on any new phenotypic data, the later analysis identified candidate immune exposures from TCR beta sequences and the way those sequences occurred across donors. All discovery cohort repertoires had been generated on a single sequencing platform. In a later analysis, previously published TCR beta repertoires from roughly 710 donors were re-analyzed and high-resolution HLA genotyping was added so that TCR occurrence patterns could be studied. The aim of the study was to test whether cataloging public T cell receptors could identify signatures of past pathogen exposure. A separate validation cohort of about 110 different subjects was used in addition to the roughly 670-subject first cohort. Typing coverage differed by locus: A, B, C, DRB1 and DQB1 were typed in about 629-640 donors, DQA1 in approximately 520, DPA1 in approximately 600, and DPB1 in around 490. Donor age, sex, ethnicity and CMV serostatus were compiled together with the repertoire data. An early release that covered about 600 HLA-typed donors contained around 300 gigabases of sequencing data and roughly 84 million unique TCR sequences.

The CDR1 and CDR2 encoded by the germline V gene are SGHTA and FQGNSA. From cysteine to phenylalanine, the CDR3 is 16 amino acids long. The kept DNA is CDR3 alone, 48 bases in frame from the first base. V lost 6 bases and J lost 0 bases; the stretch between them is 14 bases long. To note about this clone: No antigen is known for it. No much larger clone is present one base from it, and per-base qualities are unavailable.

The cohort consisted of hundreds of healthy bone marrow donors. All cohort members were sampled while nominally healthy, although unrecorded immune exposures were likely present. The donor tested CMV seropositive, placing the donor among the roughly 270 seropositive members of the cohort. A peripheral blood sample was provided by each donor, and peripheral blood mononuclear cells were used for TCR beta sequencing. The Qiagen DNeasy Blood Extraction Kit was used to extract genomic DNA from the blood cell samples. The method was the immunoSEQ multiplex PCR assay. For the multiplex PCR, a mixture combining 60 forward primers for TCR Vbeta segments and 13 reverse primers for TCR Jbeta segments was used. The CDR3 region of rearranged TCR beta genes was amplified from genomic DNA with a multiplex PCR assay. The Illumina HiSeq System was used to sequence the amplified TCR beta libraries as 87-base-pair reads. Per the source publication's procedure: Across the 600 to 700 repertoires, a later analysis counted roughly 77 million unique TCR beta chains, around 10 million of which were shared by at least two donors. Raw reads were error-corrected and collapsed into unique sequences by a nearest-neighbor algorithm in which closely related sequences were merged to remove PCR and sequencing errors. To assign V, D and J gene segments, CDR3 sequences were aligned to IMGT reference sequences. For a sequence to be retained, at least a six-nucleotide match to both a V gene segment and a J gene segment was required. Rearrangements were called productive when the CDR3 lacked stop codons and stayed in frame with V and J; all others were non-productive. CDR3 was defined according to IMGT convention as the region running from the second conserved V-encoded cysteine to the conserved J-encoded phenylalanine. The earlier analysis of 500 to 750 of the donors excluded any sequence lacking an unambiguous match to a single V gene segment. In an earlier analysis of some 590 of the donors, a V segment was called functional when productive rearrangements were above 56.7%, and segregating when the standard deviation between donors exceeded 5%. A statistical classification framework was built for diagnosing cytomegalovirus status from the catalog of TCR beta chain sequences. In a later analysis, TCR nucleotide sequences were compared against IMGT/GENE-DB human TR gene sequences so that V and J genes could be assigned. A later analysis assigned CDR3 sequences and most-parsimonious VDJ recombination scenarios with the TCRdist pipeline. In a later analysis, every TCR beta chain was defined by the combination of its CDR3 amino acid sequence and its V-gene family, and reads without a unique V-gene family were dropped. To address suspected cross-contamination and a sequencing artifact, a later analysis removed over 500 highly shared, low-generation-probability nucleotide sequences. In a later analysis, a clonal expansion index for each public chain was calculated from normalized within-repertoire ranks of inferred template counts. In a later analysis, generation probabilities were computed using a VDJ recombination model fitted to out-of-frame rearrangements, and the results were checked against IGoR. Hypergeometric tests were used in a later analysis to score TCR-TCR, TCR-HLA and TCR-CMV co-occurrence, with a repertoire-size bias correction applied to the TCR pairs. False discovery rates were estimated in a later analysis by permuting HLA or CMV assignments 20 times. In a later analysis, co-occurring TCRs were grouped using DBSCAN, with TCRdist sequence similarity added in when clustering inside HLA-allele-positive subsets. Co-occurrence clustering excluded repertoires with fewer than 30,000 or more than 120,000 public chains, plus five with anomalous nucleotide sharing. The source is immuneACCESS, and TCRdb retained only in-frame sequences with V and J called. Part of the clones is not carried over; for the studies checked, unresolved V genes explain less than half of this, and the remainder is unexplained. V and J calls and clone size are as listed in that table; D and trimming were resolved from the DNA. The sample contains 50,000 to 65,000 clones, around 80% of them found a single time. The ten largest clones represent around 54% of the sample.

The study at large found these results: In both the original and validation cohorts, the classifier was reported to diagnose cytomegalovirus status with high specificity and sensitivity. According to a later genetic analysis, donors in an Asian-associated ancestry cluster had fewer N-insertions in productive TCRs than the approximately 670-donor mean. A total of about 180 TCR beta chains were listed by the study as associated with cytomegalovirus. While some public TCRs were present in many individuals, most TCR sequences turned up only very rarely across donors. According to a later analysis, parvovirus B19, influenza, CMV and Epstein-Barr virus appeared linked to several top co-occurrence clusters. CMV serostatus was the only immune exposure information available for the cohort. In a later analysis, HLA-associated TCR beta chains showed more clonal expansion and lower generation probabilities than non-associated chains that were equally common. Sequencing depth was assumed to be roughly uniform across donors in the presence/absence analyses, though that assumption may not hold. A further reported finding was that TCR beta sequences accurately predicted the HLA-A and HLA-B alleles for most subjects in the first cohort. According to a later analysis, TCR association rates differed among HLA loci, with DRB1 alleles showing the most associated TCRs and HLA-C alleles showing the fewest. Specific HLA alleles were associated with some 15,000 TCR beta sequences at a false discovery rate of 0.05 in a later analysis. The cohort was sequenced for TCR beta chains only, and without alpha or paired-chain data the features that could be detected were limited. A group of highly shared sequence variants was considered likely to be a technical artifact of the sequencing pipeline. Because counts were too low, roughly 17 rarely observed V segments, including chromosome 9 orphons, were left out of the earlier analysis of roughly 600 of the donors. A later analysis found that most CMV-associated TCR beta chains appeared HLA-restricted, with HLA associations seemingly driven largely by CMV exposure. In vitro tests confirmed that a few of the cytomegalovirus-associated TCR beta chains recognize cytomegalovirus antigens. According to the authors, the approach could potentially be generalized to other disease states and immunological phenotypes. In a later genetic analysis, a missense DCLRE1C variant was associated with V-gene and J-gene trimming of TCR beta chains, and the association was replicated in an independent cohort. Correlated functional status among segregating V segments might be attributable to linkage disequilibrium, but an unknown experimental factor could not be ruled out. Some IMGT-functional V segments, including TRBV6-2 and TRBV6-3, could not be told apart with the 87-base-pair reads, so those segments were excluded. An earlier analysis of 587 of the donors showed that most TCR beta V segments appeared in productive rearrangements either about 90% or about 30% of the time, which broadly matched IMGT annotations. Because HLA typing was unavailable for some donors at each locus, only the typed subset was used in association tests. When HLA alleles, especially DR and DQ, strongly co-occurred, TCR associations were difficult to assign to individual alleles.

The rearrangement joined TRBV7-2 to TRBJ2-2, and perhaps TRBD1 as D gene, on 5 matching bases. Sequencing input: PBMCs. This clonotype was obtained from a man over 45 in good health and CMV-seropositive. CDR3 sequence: CASSTRGLANTGELFF. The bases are TGTGCCAGCAGTACAAGGGGCCTCGCGAACACCGGGGAGCTGTTTTTT.